The 7 T cell receptor beta chains presented below share a single source sample, sequenced in a study of shared clonotypes between healthy human individuals. Measured with immunoSEQ multiplex PCR; TCRdb has only the in-frame clones, and not every one. The sample lists 1 million to 1.2 million clones, 60% to 85% occurring once. Sequenced material: memory CD4+ T cells from PBMCs. Subset denoted: CD45RA-negative fraction. These receptors were taken from a man aged 18-30 years in good health. Some clones in this sample may be carry-over from other donors' samples.

V and J are TRBV27 and TRBJ1-5, with 10 bases aligning to TRBD1. J was trimmed by 2 bases and V by 3 bases; bases with no gene match: 10. The CDR3 is made up of 18 amino acids. The germline V gene has CDR1 MNHEY and CDR2 SMNVEV (reference sequence). CDR3 sequence reads: CASSFGGTGVTGNQPQHF. In DNA, the CDR3 is TGTGCCAGCAGTTTCGGCGGGACAGGGGTAACAGGCAATCAGCCCCAGCATTTT.

In its sample, this clone was seen a few times. This chain connects TRBV2 to TRBJ1-1; D is ambiguous. In germline, CDR1 is SNHLY, CDR2 FYNNEI. The CDR3 has 13 residues. Trimming left V 10 bases short and J 0 bases short, with 12 bases between. DNA of the CDR3: TGTGCCACCCGGGATTTTTTGAACACTGAAGCTTTCTTT. Protein: CATRDFLNTEAFF.

This clone was seen many times. The chain has TRBV7-2 and TRBJ2-7; a weak D match, TRBD2 (6 bases). The CDR3 contains 13 residues. Trimming cost V 4 bases and J 2 bases, with 9 bases left between them. The germline V gene has CDR1 SGHTA and CDR2 FQGNSA. This CDR3 is CASSWGLPYEQYF. The CDR3 bases are TGTGCCAGCAGCTGGGGACTTCCCTACGAGCAGTACTTC.

This rearrangement joins TRBV5-1 to TRBJ2-7, with 9 bases lining up with TRBD1. V was pared by 4 bases and J by 6 bases, with 11 bases of the junction left unmatched. Germline loops: CDR1 SGHRS, CDR2 YFSETQ. The length of the CDR3 is 15 residues. CDR3 sequence: CASSMTTGGLIEQYF. DNA of the CDR3: TGCGCCAGCAGCATGACGACAGGGGGTTTAATCGAGCAGTACTTC.

As to this clone: Different DNA sequences within this sample yield the same CDR3. This chain connects TRBV7-2 to TRBJ1-2; TRBD1 might be the D (5 bases). The V end lost 5 bases, the J end lost 0 bases, and 10 bases lay between the germline ends. The CDR3 spans 14 residues. Germline V gene data show CDR1 as SGHTA and CDR2 as FQGNSA. CDR3 in DNA: TGTGCCAGCAGCCGAGACAGTTCTAACTATGGCTACACCTTC. Translated, it gives CASSRDSSNYGYTF.

The chain is built from TRBV10-3 and TRBJ2-6, with TRBD2 matching over 15 bases. This CDR3 has 17 amino acids. The germline gives CDR1 ENHRY, CDR2 SYGVKD. V gave up 8 bases and J gave up 1 base; unmatched junction bases: 3. The CDR3: CAIGTSGRRSGANVLTF. For the CDR3, the DNA is TGTGCCATCGGGACTAGCGGGAGGAGGTCTGGGGCCAACGTCCTGACTTTC.

This sequence joins TRBV11-3 and TRBJ2-7; perhaps TRBD1 as D (6 bases). The CDR3 has 16 residues. CDR1 is SGHNT, CDR2 YENEEA, per germline. Trimming stripped 4 bases from V and 2 bases from J, with 18 bases between. The CDR3 region is CASSSPGTRLTYEQYF. In nucleotides, the CDR3 is TGTGCCAGCAGCTCCCCCGGGACACGGTTAACCTACGAGCAGTACTTC.